The 5 T cell receptor beta chains given below trace back to one sample, sequenced in a study of blood T cell repertoires in COVID-19. Assay used: immunoSEQ multiplex PCR; TCRdb lists only in-frame clones, some missing. The data show 450,000 or so clones, around 89% seen once. What was sequenced was peripheral blood. The receptors originated from a woman between 35 and 50 years old with COVID-19, enrolled during active disease.

This chain connects TRBV7-3 to TRBJ1-5; TRBD1 matches 7 bases. V trimming: 5 bases; J trimming: 1 base; junction bases outside the gene matches: 5. The CDR3 is 15 residues long. CDR1 is SGHTA and CDR2 is FQGTGA in the germline V gene. CDR3 coding DNA: TGTGCCAGCAGCGCGGGACAGTCCAGCAATCAGCCCCAGCATTTT. As protein: CASSAGQSSNQPQHF.

This clone appeared once. The chain joins TRBV9 to TRBJ2-3; 8 nucleotides match TRBD2. Germline assignment: CDR1 SGDLS and CDR2 YYNGEE. The CDR3 covers 15 residues. Germline trimming cut 0 bases from V and 2 bases from J; bases unmatched to any gene: 2. The CDR3 sequence: CASSVGAGDTDTQYF. As DNA, the CDR3 is TGTGCCAGCAGCGTAGGAGCGGGGGACACAGATACGCAGTATTTT.

This rearrangement joins TRBV7-2 to TRBJ1-1; D gene ambiguous. V was cut by 0 bases and J by 3 bases, with 11 bases left in between. The CDR3 has 15 residues. Germline CDR1 and CDR2: SGHTA and FQGNSA. CDR3 nucleotides: TGTGCCAGCAGCTTAGCTTTATTTATGTACACTGAAGCTTTCTTT. It is translated as CASSLALFMYTEAFF.

The rearrangement links TRBV9 to TRBJ2-1; 10 bases line up with TRBD2. The CDR3 extends over 19 amino acids. From germline, CDR1 is SGDLS and CDR2 YYNGEE. The J segment lost 8 bases and the V segment lost 0 bases, leaving 17 bases of the junction unmatched. The CDR3 nucleotides are TGTGCCAGCAGCGTAGGATTCTCCCTATCTAGCGGGAGAGTCCATGAGCAGTTCTTC. Translating gives CASSVGFSLSSGRVHEQFF.

The chain joins TRBV28 to TRBJ1-2; D is uncertain. CDR1 is MDHEN, CDR2 SYDVKM, per germline. V was shortened by 3 bases and J by 10 bases, with 15 bases between the two germline ends. The CDR3 contains 13 residues. CDR3 DNA sequence: TGTGCCAGCAGTTTGAACAGCCCCCGGGACTACACCTTC. Translated, it gives CASSLNSPRDYTF.